The rows below give T cell receptor beta chains drawn from one sample of a study of identical twins. Using its own MiXCR run on the 5' RACE reads, TCRdb lists one record per CDR3 protein. This sample has about 520,000 distinct CDR3 sequences, with about 20% found just once. These records were also assigned to another study, of T cells expressing NK-cell markers.

The specimen sequenced was CD4+ T cells sorted from blood. These receptors all come from a woman younger than 35 in good health. CDR3s include the opening cysteine and the closing phenylalanine or tryptophan. The D gene is left open where the match is weak. Not all rows give a size; the values are once, few, many and, for expanded clones, a class.

J gene | D gene | CDR3 length | clone size | V gene | CDR3 DNA | CDR3 protein
TRBJ1-1 | TRBD1 | 13 | NA | TRBV7-8 | TGTGCCAGCAGACTTACAGGGGGCACTGAAGCTTTCTTT | CASRLTGGTEAFF
TRBJ2-3 | NA | 12 | many | TRBV12-3/TRBV12-4 | TGTGCCAGCAGTTTTGGGCCGTCGACGCAGTATTTT | CASSFGPSTQYF
TRBJ2-5 | NA | 12 | NA | TRBV10-3 | TGTGCCATCAGGACACACCAAGAGACCCAGTACTTC | CAIRTHQETQYF
TRBJ2-3 | NA | 15 | many | TRBV7-2 | TGTGCCAGCAGCCCCACTAGCAGTAACACAGATACGCAGTATTTT | CASSPTSSNTDTQYF
TRBJ2-1 | NA | 13 | few | TRBV29-1 | TGCAGCGTTGAAGGTCAGGGGGGCGATGAGCAGTTCTTC | CSVEGQGGDEQFF
TRBJ2-1 | TRBD2 | 20 | NA | TRBV20-1 | TGCAGTGCTAGCGGCCGACTAGCGGGAGGGCTAAGGAGCTCCTACAATGAGCAGTTCTTC | CSASGRLAGGLRSSYNEQFF
TRBJ1-4 | NA | 15 | few | TRBV7-2 | TGTGCCAGCAGCTTAGATTACAGGGATGGGGAAAAACTGTTTTTT | CASSLDYRDGEKLFF
TRBJ2-7 | NA | 11 | NA | TRBV7-9 | TGTGCCAGCAGCTTGTATAGCGAGCAGTACTTC | CASSLYSEQYF
TRBJ2-3 | TRBD2 | 20 | few | TRBV11-2 | TGTGCCAGCAGCCCAGGACTAGCGGGGGGGCGTCCCCTTCGGACAGATACGCAGTATTTT | CASSPGLAGGRPLRTDTQYF
TRBJ1-5 | NA | 15 | few | TRBV5-1 | TGCGCCAGCAGCTTAGGCGACAGTTTCAATCAGCCCCAGCATTTT | CASSLGDSFNQPQHF
TRBJ2-5 | NA | 14 | few | TRBV11-3 | TGTGCCAGCAGCCCTGGGTTTAGGGAGTGGACCCAGTACTTC | CASSPGFREWTQYF
TRBJ2-2 | NA | 13 | NA | TRBV9 | TGTGCCAGCAGCGTAGCCTCCACCGGGGAGCTGTTTTTT | CASSVASTGELFF
TRBJ2-1 | TRBD2 | 16 | few | TRBV4-3 | TGCGCCAGCAGCCAGTACCTAGCGGAAGGACGCAATGAGCAGTTCTTC | CASSQYLAEGRNEQFF
TRBJ2-7 | NA | 13 | NA | TRBV6-5 | TGTGCCAGCAGTTACCGTAGCTCCTACGAGCAGTACTTC | CASSYRSSYEQYF
TRBJ2-3 | NA | 12 | NA | TRBV7-2 | TGTGCCAGCAGCCCTCCGACAGTTACGCAGTATTTT | CASSPPTVTQYF